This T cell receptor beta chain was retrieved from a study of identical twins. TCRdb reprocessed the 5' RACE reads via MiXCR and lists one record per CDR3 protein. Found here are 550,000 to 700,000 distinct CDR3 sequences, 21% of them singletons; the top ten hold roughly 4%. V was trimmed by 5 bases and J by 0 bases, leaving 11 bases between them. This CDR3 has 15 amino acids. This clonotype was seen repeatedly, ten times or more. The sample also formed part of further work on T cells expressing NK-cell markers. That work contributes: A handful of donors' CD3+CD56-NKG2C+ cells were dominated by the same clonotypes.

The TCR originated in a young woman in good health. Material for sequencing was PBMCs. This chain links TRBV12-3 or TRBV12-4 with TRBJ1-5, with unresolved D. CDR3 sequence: CASSRQSHSNQPQHF. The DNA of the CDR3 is TGTGCCAGCAGTCGTCAGTCACATAGCAATCAGCCCCAGCATTTT.